The 26 T cell receptor beta chains reported below all come from one sample, sequenced in a study of blood T cell repertoires in COVID-19. Measured with immunoSEQ multiplex PCR; TCRdb has only the in-frame clones, and not every one. Of approximately 670,000 clones in the sample, approximately 90% were seen once. Sequenced: peripheral blood. These TCRs come from a woman aged 18-35 years with acute or convalescent COVID-19.

This clone was seen a single time. The rearrangement links TRBV5-6 to TRBJ2-2; the D gene is possibly TRBD2 (5 bases). Per the germline V gene, CDR1 is SGHDT and CDR2 is YYEEEE. CDR3 length equals 16 residues. Deletions cut 0 bases from V and 5 bases from J, with 14 bases between. Here the CDR3 reads CASSLANWGETGELFF. As DNA, the CDR3 is TGTGCCAGCAGCTTGGCCAATTGGGGAGAGACCGGGGAGCTGTTTTTT.

The rearrangement links TRBV29-1 to TRBJ2-3; tentatively, D is TRBD2 (6 bases). V was trimmed by 4 bases and J by 4 bases, leaving 18 bases between them. Per the germline V gene, CDR1 is SQVTM and CDR2 is ANQGSEA. This CDR3 comprises 15 residues. The CDR3 protein is CSVGALGGNSDTQYF. CDR3 nucleotides: TGCAGCGTTGGGGCCCTTGGGGGGAATTCAGATACGCAGTATTTT.

This chain connects TRBV30 to TRBJ1-1; D uncertain. CDR1 is GTSNPN and CDR2 is SVGIG in the germline V gene (reference sequence). The CDR3 extends over 13 amino acids. V lost 3 bases to trimming and J lost 1 base, with 9 bases between them. CDR3 nucleotides: TGTGCCTGGAGCGAACAGAGGAACACTGAAGCTTTCTTT. This codes for CAWSEQRNTEAFF.

V is TRBV7-8 and J is TRBJ1-1; D is undetermined. Per the germline V gene, CDR1 is SGHVS and CDR2 is FQNEAQ. There are 14 residues in the CDR3. Deletions cut 1 base from V and 8 bases from J, with 14 bases between. The CDR3 sequence is CASSLDYRGLEAFF. CDR3 in DNA: TGTGCCAGCAGCTTAGACTACCGGGGTTTGGAAGCTTTCTTT.

This chain uses TRBV7-9 with TRBJ1-6; D uncertain. The CDR3 runs to 13 residues. Germline CDR1 and CDR2: SEHNR and FQNEAQ (reference sequence). V shed 1 base and J shed 9 bases, with 7 bases lying between them. This chain's CDR3 is CASSLVPGSPLHF. In nucleotides, the CDR3 is TGTGCCAGCAGCTTAGTTCCAGGTTCACCCCTCCACTTT.

This clone has a handful of counts. This sequence joins TRBV5-4 and TRBJ1-1; D ambiguous. Germline CDR1 is SGHNT and CDR2 is YYREEE (reference sequence). V shed 0 bases and J shed 0 bases, with 3 bases lying between them. CDR3 length: 13 residues. CDR3 in amino acids: CASSLGLNTEAFF. In nucleotides, the CDR3 is TGTGCCAGCAGCTTGGGGCTGAACACTGAAGCTTTCTTT.

V and J are TRBV5-1 and TRBJ2-2; weak D call: TRBD1 (5 bases). The CDR3 extends over 15 amino acids. Germline V gene data show CDR1 as SGHRS and CDR2 as YFSETQ. Trimming cost V 0 bases and J 1 base, with 7 bases left between them. The CDR3 nucleotides read TGCGCCAGCAGCTTGGCTCAGGGGAACACCGGGGAGCTGTTTTTT. This sequence encodes CASSLAQGNTGELFF. The full variable domain, with the rest looked up from reference TRBV5-1 and TRBJ2-2, is KAGVTQTPRYLIKTRGQQVTLSCSPISGHRSVSWYQQTPGQGLQFLFEYFSETQRNKGNFPGRFSGRQFSNSRSEMNVSTLELGDSALYLCASSLAQGNTGELFFGEGSRLTVL.

This clone showed up just a few times. The genes are TRBV9 and TRBJ1-2; D not resolved. Germline-derived CDR1 and CDR2 are SGDLS and YYNGEE. V lost 0 bases, J lost 5 bases, and 11 bases lay in between. This CDR3 has 14 residues. The CDR3 spells CASSVDRQDYGYTF. The CDR3 bases are TGTGCCAGCAGCGTAGACCGGCAGGATTATGGCTACACCTTC. Looking up the rest from reference TRBV9 and TRBJ1-2 gives the full variable domain: DSGVTQTPKHLITATGQRVTLRCSPRSGDLSVYWYQQSLDQGLQFLIQYYNGEERAKGNILERFSAQQFPDLHSELNLSSLELGDSALYFCASSVDRQDYGYTFGSGTRLTVV.

CDR3 coding DNA: TGCGCCATCCTCAGGGGGAATATCCTTGGCTACACCTTC. Its protein product is CAILRGNILGYTF. V gene TRBV23-1 combines with J gene TRBJ1-2, with 7 bases lining up with TRBD1. TRBV23-1 is sorted into the ORF group, with uncertain function. J was trimmed by 7 bases and V by 10 bases; bases with no gene match: 12. The CDR3 runs to 13 residues.

About this clone itself: Other nucleotide sequences from this sample produce the same CDR3. V usage is TRBV6-5 and J usage is TRBJ1-2, with D tentatively TRBD1 (6 bases). This CDR3 is built from 14 residues. The germline gives CDR1 MNHEY, CDR2 SVGAGI. V lost 0 bases and J lost 4, with 9 bases in between. The CDR3 spells CASSYSGQPYGYTF. CDR3 sequence (DNA): TGTGCCAGCAGTTACTCCGGACAGCCCTATGGCTACACCTTC.

The V and J genes are TRBV19 and TRBJ2-3; TRBD2 aligns across 9 bases. CDR3 size: 15 residues. With 3 bases clipped from V and 0 bases from J, the junction kept 1 base outside the gene matches. Germline values: CDR1 LNHDA, CDR2 SQIVND (reference sequence). CDR3 coding DNA: TGTGCCAGTAGTATTAGCGGGGGAAGCACAGATACGCAGTATTTT. Translated: CASSISGGSTDTQYF.

This clone was recorded once. The chain carries TRBV5-1 and TRBJ2-5, with TRBD1 matching 9 bases. Looked up from germline, CDR1 is SGHRS and CDR2 is YFSETQ. V dropped 2 bases and J dropped 1; count of bases not matched to a gene: 9. This CDR3 contains 17 residues. The CDR3 coding sequence is TGCGCCAGCAGCTTAGGGACAGGGATCGGCCTCCAAGAGACCCAGTACTTC. As protein: CASSLGTGIGLQETQYF. Drawing the rest from reference TRBV5-1 and TRBJ2-5, the complete variable domain is KAGVTQTPRYLIKTRGQQVTLSCSPISGHRSVSWYQQTPGQGLQFLFEYFSETQRNKGNFPGRFSGRQFSNSRSEMNVSTLELGDSALYLCASSLGTGIGLQETQYFGPGTRLLVL.

CDR3 residues: CASSEAPSDGYTF. The CDR3, as DNA: TGTGCCAGCAGTGAAGCCCCTTCAGATGGCTACACCTTC. The chain carries TRBV6-1 and TRBJ1-2; no firm D call. V was pared by 0 bases and J by 6 bases, with 8 bases between. The germline V gene has CDR1 MNHNS and CDR2 SASEGT. The CDR3 is 13 residues long.

The sample holds one count of this clone. The V and J genes are TRBV11-3 and TRBJ2-3, with 11 bases fitting TRBD2. The trim removed 1 base at V and 0 bases at J, leaving 3 bases unmatched. Germline CDR1 is SGHNT and CDR2 is YENEEA. This CDR3 spans 17 amino acids. The CDR3 region is CASSLGLAGTSTDTQYF. Here the CDR3 DNA reads TGTGCCAGCAGCTTAGGACTAGCGGGGACTAGCACAGATACGCAGTATTTT. The full variable domain, completed using reference TRBV11-3 and TRBJ2-3, is EAGVVQSPRYKIIEKKQPVAFWCNPISGHNTLYWYLQNLGQGPELLIRYENEEAVDDSQLPKDRFSAERLKGVDSTLKIQPAELGDSAVYLCASSLGLAGTSTDTQYFGPGTRLTVL.

The chain carries TRBV6-4 and TRBJ2-2; 9 bases agree with TRBD1. V was pared by 10 bases and J by 3 bases, with 18 bases of the junction left unmatched. This CDR3 spans 18 amino acids. Germline V gene sequence: CDR1 MRHNA, CDR2 SNTAGT. DNA of the CDR3: TGTGCCACCCCGGGACAGGGCTTGTTCGGGGATCACACCGGGGAGCTGTTTTTT. As protein: CATPGQGLFGDHTGELFF.

The chain employs TRBV3-1 (or the pseudogene TRBV3-2) and TRBJ1-3; no firm D call. CDR3 length equals 16 residues. CDR1 and CDR2 from the germline V gene are LGHDT and YNNKEL (reference sequence). V was cut by 0 bases and J by 4 bases, with 13 bases left in between. The CDR3 DNA is TGTGCCAGCAGCCAAGATAGGCAAGCAGGAGGAAACACCATATATTTT. It yields the protein CASSQDRQAGGNTIYF.

The rearrangement links TRBV11-2 to TRBJ1-4; D is perhaps TRBD1 (5 bases). V was trimmed by 1 base and J by 0 bases, leaving 9 bases between them. The CDR3 runs 16 residues. Germline-derived CDR1 and CDR2 are SGHAT and FQNNGV. CDR3 protein: CASSLGQSATNEKLFF. For the CDR3, the DNA is TGTGCCAGCAGCTTAGGACAGTCAGCAACTAATGAAAAACTGTTTTTT.

This rearrangement joins TRBV12-5 to TRBJ2-7; D is ambiguous. The CDR3 loop spans 13 amino acids. Germline values: CDR1 LGHNT, CDR2 FRNRAP. V was shortened by 2 bases and J by 3 bases, with 8 bases between the two germline ends. The CDR3 loop is CASGLWLFYEQYF. The CDR3 coding sequence is TGTGCTAGTGGTTTGTGGCTCTTCTACGAGCAGTACTTC.

The chain employs TRBV6-6 and TRBJ2-7, with D possibly TRBD1 on 6 matching bases. This CDR3 has 13 residues. The V end lost 8 bases, the J end lost 6 bases, and 17 bases lay between the germline ends. CDR1 and CDR2 from the germline V gene are MNHNY and SVGAGI (reference sequence). CDR3 sequence: CASCHRDSVEQYF. CDR3 in DNA: TGTGCCAGCTGCCACAGGGATAGTGTCGAGCAGTACTTC.

CDR3 loop: CATSDMTGVKLFF. The CDR3 coding sequence is TGTGCCACCAGTGACATGACAGGCGTAAAACTGTTTTTT. This sequence joins TRBV24-1 and TRBJ1-4, with a possible D match to TRBD1 (6 bases). Germline V gene data show CDR1 as KGHDR and CDR2 as SFDVKD. The CDR3 runs 13 residues. Trimming removed 4 bases at V and 10 bases at J, with 12 bases between.

This rearrangement joins TRBV4-2 to TRBJ2-5; the match to TRBD2 covers 9 bases. Germline V gives CDR1 LGHNA, CDR2 YNFKEQ. V lost 3 bases to trimming and J lost 1 base; unmatched junction nucleotides: 6. There are 16 residues in the CDR3. The CDR3: CASSHMTSGPQETQYF. The CDR3 DNA follows: TGTGCCAGCAGCCATATGACTAGCGGCCCCCAAGAGACCCAGTACTTC.

The rearrangement uses TRBV7-6 and TRBJ1-1; weak D call: TRBD1 (5 bases). The germline V gene has CDR1 SGHVS and CDR2 FNYEAQ. CDR3 size: 15 residues. The V gene lost 0 bases and the J gene lost 3 bases, with 11 bases spanning the gap. The CDR3 loop is CASSLAAGGYTEAFF. CDR3 bases: TGTGCCAGCAGCTTAGCGGCGGGGGGGTACACTGAAGCTTTCTTT.

The rearrangement links TRBV6-5 to TRBJ1-1; D possibly corresponds to TRBD1 (5 bases). V shed 2 bases and J shed 7 bases, with 20 bases lying between them. There are 16 residues in the CDR3. The germline gives CDR1 MNHEY, CDR2 SVGAGI. This chain's CDR3 is CASSYTDRARWGEAFF. The CDR3 bases are TGTGCCAGCAGTTACACCGACAGAGCCCGTTGGGGTGAAGCTTTCTTT.

This chain links TRBV5-1 with TRBJ2-7; TRBD1 aligns across 10 bases. This CDR3 spans 14 amino acids. V gave up 4 bases and J gave up 3 bases; unmatched junction bases: 4. Germline CDR1 and CDR2: SGHRS and YFSETQ. The CDR3 nucleotides read TGCGCCAGCAGCCCGGGACAGGGGAACTACGAGCAGTACTTC. Its translation is CASSPGQGNYEQYF.

The genes are TRBV30 and TRBJ2-3; perhaps TRBD2 as D (5 bases). CDR3 size: 15 residues. V was clipped by 2 bases and J by 2 bases, with 14 bases between them. Germline lookup yields CDR1 GTSNPN and CDR2 SVGIG (reference sequence). This CDR3 is CAWSTLIGLTDTQYF. The CDR3 bases are TGTGCCTGGAGTACCCTGATCGGACTCACAGATACGCAGTATTTT.

This clone was counted once. The CDR3 is CASSLGQGWNTEAFF. In nucleotides, the CDR3 is TGCGCCAGCAGCTTGGGCCAGGGGTGGAACACTGAAGCTTTCTTT. V gene TRBV5-1 combines with J gene TRBJ1-1; D may be TRBD1 (6 bases). Trimming removed 0 bases at V and 1 base at J, with 10 bases between. CDR3 length: 15 amino acids. The V gene's germline CDR1 is SGHRS and CDR2 YFSETQ.